These 26 T cell receptor beta chains were all obtained from the same sample, sequenced in a study of shared clonotypes between healthy human individuals (dated by TCRdb to 2018 to 2021). The library was obtained by the immunoSEQ multiplex PCR assay. As stored in TCRdb, this immuneACCESS dataset retains in-frame rearrangements with V and J assigned. A fraction of the clones does not appear; measured against another copy, unresolved V genes explain less than half of the discrepancy, and the remainder lacks a known reason. The sample table shows hundreds of thousands of clones, and roughly 72% are seen once. Together, the top ten hold around 2% of the sample. The material sequenced was memory CD4+ T cells sorted from blood. The intended sense of this specimen's cell subset or site label: CD45RA-negative fraction. The receptors were sampled from a woman in her 30s in good health.

The chain recombines TRBV7-6 with TRBJ2-5; D call uncertain. This CDR3 is built from 14 residues. V lost 3 bases, J lost 2 bases, and 10 bases lay in between. Germline V lookup: CDR1 SGHVS, CDR2 FNYEAQ. This CDR3 reads CASSFSGEQETQYF. In nucleotides, the CDR3 is TGTGCCAGCAGCTTCTCCGGAGAACAAGAGACCCAGTACTTC. The whole variable domain, remainder taken from reference TRBV7-6 and TRBJ2-5, is GAGVSQSPRYKVTKRGQDVALRCDPISGHVSLYWYRQALGQGPEFLTYFNYEAQQDKSGLPNDRFSAERPEGSISTLTIQRTEQRDSAMYRCASSFSGEQETQYFGPGTRLLVL.

The chain has TRBV5-4 and TRBJ1-2; possible D gene TRBD1, 6 bases. Trimming cost V 5 bases and J 3 bases, with 11 bases left between them. From germline, CDR1 is SGHNT and CDR2 YYREEE (reference sequence). The CDR3 runs 13 residues. As DNA, the CDR3 is TGTGCCAGCAGGATACAGGGCTACTATGGCTACACCTTC. It is translated as CASRIQGYYGYTF.

The CDR3, as DNA: TGTGCCAGCAGCCCTACCGGGAGCCGCTACAATGAGCAGTTCTTC. This encodes CASSPTGSRYNEQFF. This chain uses TRBV27 with TRBJ2-1, with D maybe TRBD2 (6 bases). Trimming took 6 bases from V and 3 from J, leaving 15 bases between them. Germline V gene sequence: CDR1 MNHEY, CDR2 SMNVEV (reference sequence). The CDR3 is made up of 15 amino acids.

This chain uses TRBV10-3 with TRBJ2-1; the D is unclear. CDR3 length: 14 amino acids. Germline CDR1 and CDR2: ENHRY and SYGVKD. V was shortened by 2 bases and J by 2 bases, with 7 bases between the two germline ends. DNA of the CDR3: TGTGCCATCAGTGAGAGCGAGACCTACAATGAGCAGTTCTTC. Translated: CAISESETYNEQFF.

The chain employs TRBV19 and TRBJ2-1, with a possible D match to TRBD2 (5 bases). Per germline, CDR1 LNHDA and CDR2 SQIVND (reference sequence). V dropped 6 bases and J dropped 5 bases, with 11 bases sitting between them. This CDR3 spans 13 amino acids. The CDR3 spells CASRRTGDNEQFF. For the CDR3, the DNA is TGTGCCAGTAGGCGGACTGGGGACAATGAGCAGTTCTTC.

J is TRBJ2-7 and V is TRBV29-1; 7 positions match TRBD2. Germline V CDR1 and CDR2: SQVTM, ANQGSEA. The CDR3 runs 16 residues. Losses at the gene ends were 2 bases for V and 4 bases for J; bases not matched to a gene: 14. CDR3 in DNA: TGCAGCGTTGAAAGGGACGAGGGAGGGCAAAGGTACGAGCAGTACTTC. It codes for CSVERDEGGQRYEQYF.

This clone occurred a few times. Possible read error: a much larger clone is one base away. The same CDR3 arises from other DNA sequences in this sample as well. V and J are TRBV28 and TRBJ2-7; D unclear. Germline values: CDR1 MDHEN, CDR2 SYDVKM. V shed 1 base and J shed 2 bases, with 3 bases lying between them. The CDR3 extends over 12 amino acids. The CDR3 region has the DNA TGTGCCAGCAGTTTATCCCCCTACGAGCAGTACTTC. Its translation is CASSLSPYEQYF.

V gene TRBV28 combines with J gene TRBJ2-6; D might be TRBD1 (6 bases). Germline V gene data show CDR1 as MDHEN and CDR2 as SYDVKM. The CDR3 is 15 residues long. Trimming took 10 bases from V and 0 from J, leaving 13 bases between them. CDR3 loop: CAIRTGSSGANVLTF. CDR3 nucleotides: TGTGCCATAAGAACAGGGAGCTCTGGGGCCAACGTCCTGACTTTC.

V usage is TRBV28 and J usage is TRBJ1-4; 8 bases fit TRBD1. The CDR3 covers 14 residues. Germline V gene lookup returns CDR1 MDHEN and CDR2 SYDVKM. The V segment lost 5 bases and the J segment 5 bases; nucleotides outside the gene matches: 4. CDR3 in amino acids: CASSGGTGNEKLFF. CDR3 nucleotides: TGTGCCAGCAGTGGGGGGACAGGCAATGAAAAACTGTTTTTT.

The gene calls are TRBV7-9 and TRBJ2-5, with 7 bases matching TRBD2. TRBJ2-7 matches the DNA end more closely, so the J call is doubtful. The CDR3 contains 15 residues. Germline CDR1 SEHNR, CDR2 FQNEAQ (reference sequence). Here the CDR3 reads CASSSLPAGEGEQYF. The CDR3 DNA reads TGTGCCAGCAGCTCTCTCCCGGCGGGAGAGGGCGAGCAGTACTTC.

The J gene is TRBJ2-2, the V gene TRBV6-1; 7 bases are a match to TRBD2. The CDR3 sequence is 16 residues long. Per germline, CDR1 MNHNS and CDR2 SASEGT. J lost 1 base, V lost 2 bases, and 4 bases had no gene match. The CDR3 sequence is CASSEFGGRNTGELFF. The CDR3 region has the DNA TGTGCCAGCAGTGAATTTGGCGGGAGGAACACCGGGGAGCTGTTTTTT.

DNA of the CDR3: TGTGCCAGCAGCGTAACCCGACAAACCAACACTGAAGCTTTCTTT. It encodes CASSVTRQTNTEAFF. The chain joins TRBV9 to TRBJ1-1, with D unresolved. Germline V lookup: CDR1 SGDLS, CDR2 YYNGEE. This CDR3 is 15 amino acids long. V was cut by 1 base and J by 2 bases, with 12 bases left in between.

The rearrangement uses TRBV27 and TRBJ1-1, with TRBD1 as a possible D gene (6 bases). There are 14 residues in the CDR3. Trimming removed 4 bases from V and 6 bases from J, with 15 bases in between. The germline V gene encodes CDR1 MNHEY and CDR2 SMNVEV (reference sequence). The CDR3: CASSWTGQRAEAFF. DNA for the CDR3: TGTGCCAGCAGTTGGACGGGACAAAGGGCTGAAGCTTTCTTT.

This clone turned up a few times. V and J are TRBV6-1 and TRBJ2-1, with 8 bases identical to TRBD2. The junction had 6 bases not matched to a gene; V was cut back by 2 bases and J by 0 bases. The CDR3 loop spans 17 amino acids. Germline V lookup: CDR1 MNHNS, CDR2 SASEGT. CDR3 protein: CASSERLAQSSYNEQFF. The CDR3, as DNA: TGTGCCAGCAGTGAACGACTAGCGCAGAGCTCCTACAATGAGCAGTTCTTC.

The chain links TRBV28 to TRBJ1-5; D not resolved. V was clipped by 6 bases and J by 3 bases, with 15 bases between them. The CDR3 loop spans 15 amino acids. Germline lookup yields CDR1 MDHEN and CDR2 SYDVKM. CDR3 in DNA: TGTGCCAGCAGCTACATACAGAACCTCAATCAGCCCCAGCATTTT. It encodes CASSYIQNLNQPQHF.

The gene calls are TRBV19 and TRBJ2-1, with TRBD2 matching 13 bases. The CDR3 runs 18 residues. J lost 8 bases, V lost 4 bases, and 14 bases had no gene match. CDR1 LNHDA and CDR2 SQIVND come from the germline V gene (reference sequence). The CDR3, as DNA: TGTGCCAGTAGTACCCGGTACAGGACTAGCGGGAGTAGGCATGAGCAGTTCTTC. Its protein product is CASSTRYRTSGSRHEQFF.

The rearrangement uses TRBV2 and TRBJ1-2; the D is unclear. This CDR3 region has 11 residues. V was cut by 1 base and J by 13 bases, with 10 bases left in between. Germline V gene sequence: CDR1 SNHLY, CDR2 FYNNEI. CDR3 protein: CASSEDSVRTF. The CDR3 DNA follows: TGTGCCAGCAGTGAAGACAGCGTTCGCACCTTC.

Only a few counts were recorded for this clone. The chain is built from TRBV28 and TRBJ2-7, with TRBD2 matching 13 bases. CDR3 length: 14 amino acids. V lost 6 bases, J lost 3 bases, and 2 bases stayed unmatched. The germline V gene has CDR1 MDHEN and CDR2 SYDVKM. CDR3 in DNA: TGTGCCAGCAGAGGACTAGCGGGAGTCTACGAGCAGTACTTC. Its protein is CASRGLAGVYEQYF.

The chain couples TRBV5-5 to TRBJ1-1, with a tentative D call TRBD1 (5 bases). The CDR3 runs to 14 residues. V lost 4 bases to trimming and J lost 8 bases, with 18 bases between them. Germline V gene sequence: CDR1 SGHKS, CDR2 YYEKEE (reference sequence). The CDR3 spells CASSHAVGQGEAFF. Written as DNA, the CDR3 is TGTGCCAGCAGCCACGCGGTGGGGCAGGGAGAAGCTTTCTTT.

V is TRBV28 and J is TRBJ1-1; 7 bases are a match to TRBD1. The CDR3 totals 17 residues. Trimming cost V 5 bases and J 11 bases; bases outside gene matches: 23. Germline CDR1 is MDHEN and CDR2 is SYDVKM. The CDR3 sequence is CASSPPRGQRTLMVAFF. The CDR3 DNA is TGTGCCAGCAGTCCTCCTCGGGGACAGAGAACACTGATGGTCGCTTTCTTT.

V gene TRBV6-5 combines with J gene TRBJ2-5; no definite D call. The germline V gene encodes CDR1 MNHEY and CDR2 SVGAGI. There are 10 residues in the CDR3. Trimming left V 11 bases short and J 4 bases short, with 8 bases between. Here the CDR3 DNA reads TGTGCCGGCACGGGAGAGACCCAGTACTTC. As protein: CAGTGETQYF.

This chain links TRBV11-1 with TRBJ2-5; 9 bases are shared with TRBD2. The germline gives CDR1 SGHAT, CDR2 FQDESV (reference sequence). The CDR3 has 17 residues. V lost 1 base, J lost 2 bases, and 8 bases stayed unmatched. The CDR3 loop reads CASSLDAAGGYQETQYF. CDR3 nucleotides: TGTGCCAGCAGCTTAGACGCCGCGGGGGGGTATCAAGAGACCCAGTACTTC.

This clone was detected only a few times. The chain has TRBV2 and TRBJ1-1; no firm D call. Per germline, CDR1 SNHLY and CDR2 FYNNEI. Trimming shortened V by 5 bases and J by 1 base, and 11 bases separated the two germline ends. The CDR3 runs to 14 residues. The CDR3 bases are TGTGCCAGCAGTCAGGACGGATCGAACACTGAAGCTTTCTTT. The encoded protein is CASSQDGSNTEAFF.

The chain is built from TRBV10-2 and TRBJ1-2; 7 bases are shared with TRBD1. V was clipped by 6 bases and J by 0 bases; unmatched bases: 4. Looked up from germline, CDR1 is WSHSY and CDR2 is SAAADI. The CDR3 is 14 residues long. The CDR3 loop is CASSGDSSNYGYTF. The CDR3 DNA sequence: TGCGCCAGCAGCGGGGACAGCTCTAACTATGGCTACACCTTC.

The chain recombines TRBV2 with TRBJ2-7, with 9 bases aligning to TRBD1. In germline, CDR1 is SNHLY, CDR2 FYNNEI. This CDR3 contains 14 residues. The ends lost 1 base at V and 5 bases at J; junction bases unmatched: 3. This CDR3 is CASSEGTGVDEQYF. The CDR3 nucleotides are TGTGCCAGCAGTGAAGGGACAGGGGTGGACGAGCAGTACTTC.

J is TRBJ1-2 and V is TRBV7-9; D uncertain. V lost 5 bases, J lost 4 bases, and 17 bases lay in between. The germline V gene encodes CDR1 SEHNR and CDR2 FQNEAQ (reference sequence). The CDR3 spans 15 residues. The CDR3 DNA is TGTGCCAGCAGCCCCCCTCGGACTGGGTTCTATGGCTACACCTTC. Residues: CASSPPRTGFYGYTF.